The 28 T cell receptor beta chains given below trace back to one sample, sequenced in a study of identical twins. Each CDR3 protein gets one entry after TCRdb re-called the 5' RACE reads with MiXCR. The sample has 100,000 or so distinct CDR3 sequences; about 6% are singletons. The sequenced sample was memory T cells sorted from blood. The source of these receptors is a woman aged 45-60 years in good health.

This clonotype was detected many times. This chain joins TRBV7-8 and TRBJ2-1; D possibly corresponds to TRBD2 (5 bases). Germline assignment: CDR1 SGHVS and CDR2 FQNEAQ. The V and J ends lost 5 bases and 6 bases respectively, with 17 bases between them. This CDR3 spans 15 amino acids. CDR3 in amino acids: CASSPPRRYGNEQFF. CDR3 DNA sequence: TGTGCCAGCAGCCCTCCTCGGAGGTACGGCAATGAGCAGTTCTTC. Full variable domain (outside the CDR3, taken from reference TRBV7-8 and TRBJ2-1): GAGVSQSPRYKVAKRGQDVALRCDPISGHVSLFWYQQALGQGPEFLTYFQNEAQLDKSGLPSDRFFAERPEGSVSTLKIQRTQQEDSAVYLCASSPPRRYGNEQFFGPGTRLTVL.

V usage is TRBV6-1 and J usage is TRBJ2-3; 7 nucleotides line up with TRBD1. The CDR3 has 15 residues. Germline CDR1 reads MNHNS; CDR2 reads SASEGT. V shed 2 bases, J shed 2 bases, and the junction held 4 bases outside the gene matches. CDR3 in DNA: TGTGCCAGCAGTGAACAGACAGGGTACACAGATACGCAGTATTTT. Translation gives CASSEQTGYTDTQYF.

This clonotype came up many times. The rearrangement joins TRBV20-1 to TRBJ1-5; no reliable D call. Germline V gene lookup returns CDR1 DFQATT and CDR2 SNEGSKA (reference sequence). This CDR3 has 14 residues. V lost 2 bases to trimming and J lost 2 bases, with 10 bases between them. CDR3: CSARRALGNQPQHF. The CDR3 DNA reads TGCAGTGCTAGACGAGCACTGGGCAATCAGCCCCAGCATTTT.

The chain combines TRBV5-1 with TRBJ1-1, with D unclear. Per the germline V gene, CDR1 is SGHRS and CDR2 is YFSETQ. This CDR3 has 13 amino acids. Trimming left V 5 bases short and J 4 bases short, with 12 bases between. The DNA for the CDR3 is TGCGCCAGCAGGCCTGACTTAGTCACTGAAGCTTTCTTT. This encodes CASRPDLVTEAFF.

This clonotype occurred many times. The rearrangement links TRBV29-1 to TRBJ1-1, with D maybe TRBD1 (5 bases). Germline assignment: CDR1 SQVTM and CDR2 ANQGSEA. The CDR3 covers 12 residues. V was clipped by 3 bases and J by 4 bases, with 9 bases between them. The CDR3 loop reads CSVDKGSTEAFF. CDR3 DNA sequence: TGCAGCGTTGATAAGGGGTCCACTGAAGCTTTCTTT.

This clonotype has a count of ten or more. This sequence joins TRBV6-1 and TRBJ2-1, with 10 bases lining up with TRBD2. With 6 bases clipped from V and 15 bases from J, the junction kept 11 bases outside the gene matches. The CDR3 extends over 13 amino acids. Per the germline V gene, CDR1 is MNHNS and CDR2 is SASEGT. Written as DNA, the CDR3 is TGTGCCAGCAGGTTCGACGGGACTAGCGCTATGTTCTTC. Its translation: CASRFDGTSAMFF.

This clonotype came up a few times. The V and J genes are TRBV19 and TRBJ1-1; no clear D gene. The CDR3 is made up of 14 amino acids. CDR1 is LNHDA and CDR2 is SQIVND in the germline V gene (reference sequence). V gave up 7 bases and J gave up 0 bases, with 12 bases separating them. The CDR3 is CASTLTGMNTEAFF. The CDR3 bases are TGTGCCAGTACCCTGACCGGCATGAACACTGAAGCTTTCTTT. The complete variable domain, with remaining parts taken from reference TRBV19 and TRBJ1-1, reads DGGITQSPKYLFRKEGQNVTLSCEQNLNHDAMYWYRQDPGQGLRLIYYSQIVNDFQKGDIAEGYSVSREKKESFPLTVTSAQKNPTAFYLCASTLTGMNTEAFFGQGTRLTVV.

This clonotype occurred many times. The chain couples TRBV27 to TRBJ1-1; the D gene is possibly TRBD1 (5 bases). Germline lookup yields CDR1 MNHEY and CDR2 SMNVEV (reference sequence). Trimming took off 8 bases at V and 0 bases at J, with 10 bases between the two ends. The CDR3 length is 13 residues. In DNA, the CDR3 is TGTGCCAGCCGGGGCAGGATGAACACTGAAGCTTTCTTT. Residues: CASRGRMNTEAFF.

The chain joins TRBV5-5 to TRBJ1-5; weak D call: TRBD1 (5 bases). Germline lookup yields CDR1 SGHKS and CDR2 YYEKEE (reference sequence). The CDR3 contains 16 residues. Trimming removed 0 bases from V and 0 bases from J, with 10 bases in between. The CDR3 bases are TGTGCCAGCAGCTTGGGATACGGGACTAGCAATCAGCCCCAGCATTTT. This encodes CASSLGYGTSNQPQHF.

This clonotype was counted at least ten times. The chain links TRBV12-3 or TRBV12-4 to TRBJ2-7; D is possibly TRBD2 (6 bases). V lost 8 bases and J 6 bases, leaving 20 bases between the germline ends. The CDR3 is 14 residues long. CDR3 residues: CASRVGGTRAEQYF. CDR3 in DNA: TGTGCCAGCCGCGTTGGGGGGACCCGGGCCGAGCAGTACTTC.

This clonotype was detected many times. The V gene is TRBV5-1, the J gene TRBJ2-2, with D unresolved. The V end lost 4 bases, the J end lost 4 bases, and 11 bases lay between the germline ends. Per the germline V gene, CDR1 is SGHRS and CDR2 is YFSETQ. This CDR3 spans 14 amino acids. The CDR3, as DNA: TGCGCCAGCAGCCCAGGACGGTCCACCGGGGAGCTGTTTTTT. It encodes CASSPGRSTGELFF. The entire variable domain, with the rest obtained from reference TRBV5-1 and TRBJ2-2, is as follows: KAGVTQTPRYLIKTRGQQVTLSCSPISGHRSVSWYQQTPGQGLQFLFEYFSETQRNKGNFPGRFSGRQFSNSRSEMNVSTLELGDSALYLCASSPGRSTGELFFGEGSRLTVL.

In this sample, this clonotype turned up many times. V gene TRBV4-1 combines with J gene TRBJ2-1; D could derive from TRBD1 or TRBD2 (6 bases each). Per germline, CDR1 MGHRA and CDR2 YSYEKL. The CDR3 runs 16 residues. V dropped 4 bases and J dropped 2 bases, with 15 bases sitting between them. This CDR3 is CASSPREGGAYNEQFF. For the CDR3, the DNA is TGCGCCAGCAGCCCCCGAGAGGGGGGCGCCTACAATGAGCAGTTCTTC.

About this clonotype: The junction differs from germline at one of its ends, possibly a read error. The CDR3 sequence is CANSRQQETQYF. The CDR3 coding sequence is TGTGCCAATAGTCGACAGCAAGAGACCCAGTACTTC. This chain joins TRBV19 and TRBJ2-5; D perhaps matches TRBD1 (5 bases). The CDR3 contains 12 residues. CDR1 and CDR2 (germline): LNHDA, SQIVND (reference sequence).

By share, this clonotype ranks as medium-sized. This chain uses TRBV15 with TRBJ2-1; D unclear. Germline values: CDR1 LNHNV, CDR2 YYDKDF (reference sequence). CDR3 size: 15 residues. V was pared by 2 bases and J by 5 bases, with 13 bases between. This CDR3 is CATSRQYDINNEQFF. Here the CDR3 DNA reads TGTGCCACCAGCAGACAATACGACATTAACAATGAGCAGTTCTTC.

V and J are TRBV29-1 and TRBJ1-3; D unclear. Per the germline V gene, CDR1 is SQVTM and CDR2 is ANQGSEA. The CDR3 length is 14 residues. The V end lost 4 bases, the J end lost 0 bases, and 10 bases lay between the germline ends. The CDR3 nucleotides are TGCAGCGTTGGATTCGCGGGCTCTGGAAACACCATATATTTT. It yields the protein CSVGFAGSGNTIYF.

This clonotype was seen many times. The chain combines TRBV18 with TRBJ1-1; TRBD1 matches 7 bases. CDR1 and CDR2 (germline): KGHSH, LQKENI. This CDR3 contains 14 residues. Trimming removed 3 bases from V and 7 bases from J; junction bases left unmatched: 8. The CDR3 nucleotides are TGTGCCAGCTCACCCCGGCAGGGGGTGGGTGAAGCTTTCTTT. Its protein product is CASSPRQGVGEAFF. Looking up the rest from reference TRBV18 and TRBJ1-1 gives the full variable domain: NAGVMQNPRHLVRRRGQEARLRCSPMKGHSHVYWYRQLPEEGLKFMVYLQKENIIDESGMPKERFSAEFPKEGPSILRIQQVVRGDSAAYFCASSPRQGVGEAFFGQGTRLTVV.

This clonotype was observed at least ten times. The chain joins TRBV12-3 or TRBV12-4 to TRBJ2-3, with TRBD2 matching over 9 bases. Trimming removed 1 base from V and 4 bases from J; junction bases left unmatched: 6. This CDR3 spans 16 amino acids. CDR3 DNA sequence: TGTGCCAGCAGTTTAGTAGTTAGCGGGAGCGCAGATACGCAGTATTTT. Protein sequence: CASSLVVSGSADTQYF.

At least ten counts were recorded for this clonotype. The CDR3 DNA follows: TGCAGTGCGCAGGGTTTTGACGAAAAACTGTTTTTT. Its protein is CSAQGFDEKLFF. The chain has TRBV20-1 and TRBJ1-4, with a possible D match to TRBD1 (5 bases). Trimming removed 6 bases at V and 8 bases at J, with 13 bases between. CDR3 length: 12 residues. Germline values: CDR1 DFQATT, CDR2 SNEGSKA (reference sequence).

This clonotype was observed at least ten times. This chain joins TRBV18 and TRBJ2-2; 8 bases are shared with TRBD2. There are 17 residues in the CDR3. Germline-derived CDR1 and CDR2 are KGHSH and LQKENI. V was clipped by 3 bases and J by 4 bases; unmatched bases: 10. DNA for the CDR3: TGTGCCAGCTCACCGAAACGAACGGGAGGGCTCACCGGGGAGCTGTTTTTT. Translated: CASSPKRTGGLTGELFF.

The chain links TRBV18 to TRBJ1-2; D is unresolved. This CDR3 has 13 amino acids. Between the trimmed V and J ends, which lost 5 bases and 6 bases, there was a span of 13 bases. In germline, CDR1 is KGHSH, CDR2 LQKENI. The CDR3 reads CASSTKGDDGYTF. CDR3 coding DNA: TGTGCCAGCTCAACAAAGGGTGATGATGGCTACACCTTC.

This clonotype has ten or more counts. The V gene is TRBV5-1, the J gene TRBJ1-4; D is unclear. Trimming cost V 2 bases and J 3 bases, with 8 bases left between them. In germline, CDR1 is SGHRS, CDR2 YFSETQ. CDR3 length: 14 residues. The CDR3 region has the DNA TGCGCCAGCAGCTTTGGAGGGCCTAATGAAAAACTGTTTTTT. As protein: CASSFGGPNEKLFF.

This clonotype was counted only a few times. V gene TRBV12-3 or TRBV12-4 combines with J gene TRBJ1-4; tentatively, D is TRBD1 (5 bases). The CDR3 is 13 residues long. Trimming pared 3 bases from V and 7 bases from J, leaving 9 bases between. CDR3 sequence: CASSFPGIEKLFF. CDR3 DNA: TGTGCCAGCAGTTTCCCAGGGATTGAAAAACTGTTTTTT.

This clonotype was detected many times. The V and J genes are TRBV11-2 and TRBJ1-4, with unresolved D. The germline V gene has CDR1 SGHAT and CDR2 FQNNGV. Between the trimmed V and J ends, which lost 5 bases and 4 bases, there was a span of 14 bases. CDR3 size: 15 residues. The CDR3 spells CASSQYTYLNEKLFF. The DNA for the CDR3 is TGTGCCAGCAGCCAATACACATACCTTAATGAAAAACTGTTTTTT. Full variable domain (outside the CDR3, taken from reference TRBV11-2 and TRBJ1-4): EAGVAQSPRYKIIEKRQSVAFWCNPISGHATLYWYQQILGQGPKLLIQFQNNGVVDDSQLPKDRFSAERLKGVDSTLKIQPAKLEDSAVYLCASSQYTYLNEKLFFGSGTQLSVL.

Many counts were recorded for this clonotype. The chain employs TRBV25-1 and TRBJ2-1, with TRBD2 matching over 11 bases. Germline V gene data show CDR1 as MGHDK and CDR2 as SYGVNS. The CDR3 is 15 residues long. Trimming took 5 bases from V and 4 from J; bases not matched to a gene: 4. The CDR3 sequence is CASSKLAGVYNEQFF. The CDR3, as DNA: TGTGCCAGCAGTAAACTAGCGGGGGTTTACAATGAGCAGTTCTTC. The complete variable domain, with remaining parts taken from reference TRBV25-1 and TRBJ2-1, reads EADIYQTPRYLVIGTGKKITLECSQTMGHDKMYWYQQDPGMELHLIHYSYGVNSTEKGDLSSESTVSRIRTEHFPLTLESARPSHTSQYLCASSKLAGVYNEQFFGPGTRLTVL.

This clonotype was counted between two and nine times. The chain uses TRBV4-2 and TRBJ2-1; TRBD2 aligns across 8 bases. Unmatched junction bases numbered 6, after V lost 0 bases and J lost 5 bases. The CDR3 has 16 residues. Germline lookup yields CDR1 LGHNA and CDR2 YNFKEQ. The CDR3 nucleotides are TGTGCCAGCAGCCAAGAGAAACTAGCGGTTAACAATGAGCAGTTCTTC. Amino acid sequence: CASSQEKLAVNNEQFF.

This chain connects TRBV27 to TRBJ2-2, with D perhaps matching TRBD1 (5 bases). CDR1 is MNHEY, CDR2 SMNVEV, per germline (reference sequence). This CDR3 region has 14 residues. V was clipped by 2 bases and J by 6 bases, with 10 bases between them. CDR3 amino acids: CASSLQGYSGELFF. The CDR3 DNA follows: TGTGCCAGCAGTTTACAGGGTTATTCCGGGGAGCTGTTTTTT.

This clonotype was seen at least ten times. This chain connects TRBV20-1 to TRBJ2-3, with D hard to call. The germline V gene has CDR1 DFQATT and CDR2 SNEGSKA (reference sequence). With 0 bases removed from V and 1 base from J, the gap between germline ends came to 8 bases. The CDR3 sequence is 14 residues long. The DNA for the CDR3 is TGCAGTGCTAGAGATAAGCTAGGCACAGATACGCAGTATTTT. As protein: CSARDKLGTDTQYF.

V usage is TRBV6-1 and J usage is TRBJ2-1; D remains ambiguous. This CDR3 comprises 15 residues. Trimming took 10 bases from V and 5 from J, leaving 21 bases between them. Looked up from germline, CDR1 is MNHNS and CDR2 is SASEGT. The chain's CDR3 is CATLGSPDENNEQFF. CDR3 bases: TGTGCCACCTTGGGCTCCCCGGATGAGAACAATGAGCAGTTCTTC.